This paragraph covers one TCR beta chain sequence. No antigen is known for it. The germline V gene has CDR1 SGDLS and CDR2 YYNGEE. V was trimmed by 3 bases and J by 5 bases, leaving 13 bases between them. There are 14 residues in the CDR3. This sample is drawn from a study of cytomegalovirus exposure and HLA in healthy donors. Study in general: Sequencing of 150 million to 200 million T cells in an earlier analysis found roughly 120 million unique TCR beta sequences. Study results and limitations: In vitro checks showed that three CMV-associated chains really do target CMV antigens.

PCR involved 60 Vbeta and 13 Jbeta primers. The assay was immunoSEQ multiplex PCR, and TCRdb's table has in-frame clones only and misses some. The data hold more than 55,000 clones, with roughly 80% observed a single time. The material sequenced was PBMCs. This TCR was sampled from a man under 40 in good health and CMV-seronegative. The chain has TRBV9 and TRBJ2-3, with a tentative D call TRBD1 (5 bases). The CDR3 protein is CASSGGTGLDTQYF. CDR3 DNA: TGTGCCAGCAGCGGGGGTACAGGTTTAGATACGCAGTATTTT.